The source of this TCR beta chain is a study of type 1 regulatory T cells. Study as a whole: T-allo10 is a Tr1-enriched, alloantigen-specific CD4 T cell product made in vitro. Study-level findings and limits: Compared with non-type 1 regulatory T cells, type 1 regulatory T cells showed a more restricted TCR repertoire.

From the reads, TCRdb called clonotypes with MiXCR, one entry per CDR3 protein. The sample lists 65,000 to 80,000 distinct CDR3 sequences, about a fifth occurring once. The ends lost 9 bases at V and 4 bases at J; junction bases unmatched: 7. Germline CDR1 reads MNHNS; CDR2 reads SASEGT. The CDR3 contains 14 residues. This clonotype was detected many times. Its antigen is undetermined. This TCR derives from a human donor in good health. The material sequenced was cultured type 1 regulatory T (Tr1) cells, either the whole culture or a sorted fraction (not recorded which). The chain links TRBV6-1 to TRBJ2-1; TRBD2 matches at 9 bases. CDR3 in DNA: TGTGCCAGTCCGAGGCGGGAGGGGTACAATGAGCAGTTCTTC. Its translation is CASPRREGYNEQFF.